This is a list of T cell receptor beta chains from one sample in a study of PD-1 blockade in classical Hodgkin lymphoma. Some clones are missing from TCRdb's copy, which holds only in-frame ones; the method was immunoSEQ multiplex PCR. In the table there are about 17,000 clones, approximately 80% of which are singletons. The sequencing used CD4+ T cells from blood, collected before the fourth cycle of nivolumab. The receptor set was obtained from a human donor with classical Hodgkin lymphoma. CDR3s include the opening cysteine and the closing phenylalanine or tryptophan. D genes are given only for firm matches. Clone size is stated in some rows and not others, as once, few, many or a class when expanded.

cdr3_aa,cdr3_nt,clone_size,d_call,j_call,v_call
CASSSGDYGYTF,TGCGCCAGCAGCTCGGGGGACTATGGCTACACCTTC,-,-,TRBJ1-2,TRBV5-1
CASRLTGGASYEQYF,TGTGCCAGCAGATTGACAGGGGGCGCCTCCTACGAGCAGTACTTC,-,TRBD1,TRBJ2-7,TRBV6-5
CASSPGRSNEKLFF,TGTGCCAGCTCACCGGGACGGAGTAATGAAAAACTGTTTTTT,-,-,TRBJ1-4,TRBV18
CASSLGRGAEGYTF,TGTGCCAGCAGCTTAGGGCGGGGGGCGGAAGGCTACACCTTC,few,-,TRBJ1-2,TRBV11-2
CASSLEGTNYGYTF,TGTGCCAGCAGCTTGGAGGGTACTAACTATGGCTACACCTTC,-,-,TRBJ1-2,TRBV5-5
CAWSPGQGEDGYTF,TGTGCTTGGAGTCCAGGACAGGGGGAGGACGGCTACACCTTC,-,TRBD1,TRBJ1-2,TRBV30
CASSPSQVAYEQYF,TGTGCCAGCAGCCCCAGTCAGGTTGCCTACGAGCAGTACTTC,once,-,TRBJ2-7,TRBV7-9
CATSRDLEGSLHF,TGTGCCACCAGCAGAGATCTTGAGGGTTCCCTCCACTTT,-,-,TRBJ1-6,TRBV15
CASSTATGDGEQYF,TGCGCCAGCAGTACTGCAACAGGGGATGGGGAGCAGTACTTC,-,TRBD1,TRBJ2-7,TRBV23-1
CASSQRYGVGQVLYEQYF,TGTGCCAGCAGCCAACGATATGGGGTAGGGCAGGTGCTCTACGAGCAGTACTTC,-,-,TRBJ2-7,TRBV14
CASQRVPDYEQYF,TGTGCCAGCCAGAGGGTCCCAGATTACGAGCAGTACTTC,-,-,TRBJ2-7,TRBV11-2
CASSVGGGAKPQHF,TGTGCCAGCAGCGTCGGGGGGGGCGCGAAGCCCCAGCATTTT,-,-,TRBJ1-5,TRBV9
CASSWIFSYNEQFF,TGTGCCAGCAGTTGGATTTTCTCCTACAATGAGCAGTTCTTC,few,-,TRBJ2-1,TRBV27
CASSLEGLAGGYEQFF,TGTGCCAGCAGCTTAGAGGGACTAGCGGGAGGCTATGAGCAGTTCTTC,-,TRBD2,TRBJ2-1,TRBV7-2
CASSLGTENTEAFF,TGTGCCAGCAGCCTCGGGACAGAGAACACTGAAGCTTTCTTT,few,TRBD1,TRBJ1-1,TRBV7-9
CSARDSSLNEQYF,TGCAGCGCCCGGGACAGCAGCCTGAACGAGCAGTACTTC,-,TRBD1,TRBJ2-7,TRBV29-1
CASSFKIPYQETQYF,TGTGCCAGCAGTTTCAAGATCCCGTACCAAGAGACCCAGTACTTC,-,-,TRBJ2-5,TRBV6-5
CASSFQARLAGHYEQYF,TGTGCCAGCAGTTTTCAGGCAAGACTAGCGGGACACTACGAGCAGTACTTC,-,TRBD2,TRBJ2-7,TRBV25-1
CASSQGPRDQPQHF,TGCGCCAGCAGCCAGGGGCCCAGGGATCAGCCCCAGCATTTT,few,-,TRBJ1-5,TRBV4-1
CASSKGDNQPQHF,TGTGCCAGCAGTAAAGGAGACAATCAGCCCCAGCATTTT,medium-sized,-,TRBJ1-5,TRBV2
CASSLYGTGAHNEQFF,TGTGCCAGCAGTTTATACGGGACAGGGGCCCACAATGAGCAGTTCTTC,-,TRBD1,TRBJ2-1,TRBV28
CASSEIYEQYF,TGTGCCAGCAGTGAAATCTACGAGCAGTACTTC,few,-,TRBJ2-7,TRBV2
CASSPRQGISDSPLHF,TGTGCCAGCTCACCCCGACAAGGGATAAGCGATTCACCCCTCCACTTT,-,-,TRBJ1-6,TRBV18
CASSIGQANTDTQYF,TGTGCCAGTAGTATAGGACAGGCCAACACAGATACGCAGTATTTT,-,-,TRBJ2-3,TRBV19
CASSVGGPRDAGELFF,TGTGCCAGCAGCGTAGGAGGGCCCCGAGACGCCGGGGAGCTGTTTTTT,-,-,TRBJ2-2,TRBV9
CASSQELENQPQHF,TGCGCCAGCAGCCAAGAATTGGAGAATCAGCCCCAGCATTTT,few,-,TRBJ1-5,TRBV4-1
CATSKDLGGHQPQHF,TGTGCCACCAGCAAAGACTTGGGGGGGCATCAGCCCCAGCATTTT,-,-,TRBJ1-5,TRBV15
CASRPGLAGGSSYNEQFF,TGTGCCAGCAGACCGGGACTAGCGGGAGGGAGCTCCTACAATGAGCAGTTCTTC,-,TRBD2,TRBJ2-1,TRBV27
CASSLVVHGELFF,TGTGCCAGCAGCTTAGTAGTCCACGGGGAGCTGTTTTTT,-,-,TRBJ2-2,TRBV7-2